One sample yielded the 5 T cell receptor beta chains listed below, sequenced in a study of T cells after yellow fever vaccination. Each CDR3 protein is one row after TCRdb ran MiXCR on the 5' RACE reads. The repertoire holds roughly 310,000 distinct CDR3 sequences, with about 3.5% as singletons. Sequencing was performed on PBMCs, taken on the day of the yellow fever booster vaccination. These receptors came from a young man who received the YFV17D yellow fever vaccine.

V is TRBV7-9 and J is TRBJ2-7; D tentatively fits TRBD1 or TRBD2 (5 bases each). The V gene lost 5 bases and the J gene lost 3 bases, with 17 bases spanning the gap. Germline V lookup: CDR1 SEHNR, CDR2 FQNEAQ (reference sequence). This CDR3 spans 15 amino acids. Here the CDR3 reads CASSDWDPQSYEQYF. The CDR3 nucleotides are TGTGCCAGCAGCGATTGGGACCCCCAGAGCTACGAGCAGTACTTC.

V and J are TRBV24-1 and TRBJ2-1; 13 bases agree with TRBD2. V dropped 4 bases and J dropped 6; count of bases not matched to a gene: 5. The length of the CDR3 is 16 residues. Germline V CDR1 and CDR2: KGHDR, SFDVKD. The CDR3: CATSDRTSGGANEQFF. Written as DNA, the CDR3 is TGTGCCACCAGTGACCGTACTAGCGGGGGGGCCAATGAGCAGTTCTTC.

This clonotype was counted ten times or more. The J gene is TRBJ1-2, the V gene TRBV14, with TRBD1 identical over 8 bases. The CDR3 covers 17 residues. V trimming: 1 base; J trimming: 2 bases; junction bases outside the gene matches: 9. Germline CDR1 is SGHDN and CDR2 is FVKESK. CDR3 loop: CASSQGLGRGPNYGYTF. CDR3 bases: TGTGCCAGCAGCCAAGGCCTAGGCAGGGGGCCCAACTATGGCTACACCTTC.

V and J are TRBV5-1 and TRBJ2-7; 11 bases agree with TRBD2. CDR3 length equals 15 residues. The junction had 6 bases not matched to a gene; V was cut back by 4 bases and J by 3 bases. Looked up from germline, CDR1 is SGHRS and CDR2 is YFSETQ. The CDR3 DNA sequence: TGCGCCAGCAGCCAACAGGGGACTAGCGGCTACGAGCAGTACTTC. This encodes CASSQQGTSGYEQYF.

The V call is TRBV7-2, the J call TRBJ2-1; 8 positions agree with TRBD1. Trimming removed 8 bases from V and 3 bases from J; junction bases left unmatched: 6. Per the germline V gene, CDR1 is SGHTA and CDR2 is FQGNSA. This CDR3 region has 14 residues. CDR3 in amino acids: CASFETGDYNEQFF. In DNA form, the CDR3 reads TGTGCCAGCTTCGAGACAGGGGACTACAATGAGCAGTTCTTC.